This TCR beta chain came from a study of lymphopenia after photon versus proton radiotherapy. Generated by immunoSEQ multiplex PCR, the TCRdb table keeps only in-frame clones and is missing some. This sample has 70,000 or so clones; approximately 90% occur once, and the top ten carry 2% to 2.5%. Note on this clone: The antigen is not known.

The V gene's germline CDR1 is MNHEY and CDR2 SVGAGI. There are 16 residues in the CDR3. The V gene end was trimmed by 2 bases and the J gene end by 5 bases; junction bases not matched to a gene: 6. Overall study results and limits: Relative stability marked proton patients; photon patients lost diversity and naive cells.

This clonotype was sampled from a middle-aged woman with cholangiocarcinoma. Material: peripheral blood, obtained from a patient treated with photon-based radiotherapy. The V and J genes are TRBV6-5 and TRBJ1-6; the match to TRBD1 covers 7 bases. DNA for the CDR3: TGTGCCAGCAGTTACAGGGGACAGATTAATAATTCACCCCTCCACTTT. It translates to CASSYRGQINNSPLHF.